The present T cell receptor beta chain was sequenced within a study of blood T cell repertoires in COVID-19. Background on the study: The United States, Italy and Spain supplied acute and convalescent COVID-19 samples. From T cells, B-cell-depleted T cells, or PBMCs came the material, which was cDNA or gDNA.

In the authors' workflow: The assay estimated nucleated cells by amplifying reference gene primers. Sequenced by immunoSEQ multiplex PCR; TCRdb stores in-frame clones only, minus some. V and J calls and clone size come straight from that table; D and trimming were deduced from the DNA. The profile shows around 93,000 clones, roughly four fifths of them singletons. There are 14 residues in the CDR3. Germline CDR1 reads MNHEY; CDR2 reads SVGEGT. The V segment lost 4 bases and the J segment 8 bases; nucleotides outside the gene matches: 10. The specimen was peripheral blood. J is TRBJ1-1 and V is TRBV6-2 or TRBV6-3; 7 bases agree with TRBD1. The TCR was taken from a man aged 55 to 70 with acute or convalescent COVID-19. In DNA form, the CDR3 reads TGTGCCAGCAGTTCCCAAGGGGGCCGTCCGGAAGCTTTCTTT. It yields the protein CASSSQGGRPEAFF.